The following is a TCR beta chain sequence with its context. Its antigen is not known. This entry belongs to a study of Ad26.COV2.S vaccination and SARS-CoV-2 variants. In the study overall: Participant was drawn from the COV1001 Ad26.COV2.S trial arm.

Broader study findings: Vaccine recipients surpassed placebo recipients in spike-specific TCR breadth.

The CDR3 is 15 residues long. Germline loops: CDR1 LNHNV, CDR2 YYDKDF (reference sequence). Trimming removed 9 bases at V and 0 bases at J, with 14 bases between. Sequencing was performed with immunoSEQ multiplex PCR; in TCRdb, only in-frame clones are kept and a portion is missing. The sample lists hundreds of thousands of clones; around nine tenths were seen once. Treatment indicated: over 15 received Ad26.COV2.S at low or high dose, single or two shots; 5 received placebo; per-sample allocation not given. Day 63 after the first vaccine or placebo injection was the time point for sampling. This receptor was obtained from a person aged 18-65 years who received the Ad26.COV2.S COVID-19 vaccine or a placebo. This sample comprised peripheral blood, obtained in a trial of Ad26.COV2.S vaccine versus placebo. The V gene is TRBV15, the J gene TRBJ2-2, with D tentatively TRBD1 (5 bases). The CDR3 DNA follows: TGTGCCACAAAGACAGCCCGAACGAACACCGGGGAGCTGTTTTTT. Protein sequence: CATKTARTNTGELFF.